This T cell receptor beta chain was captured by sequencing in a study of blood T cell repertoires in COVID-19. Study information: Samples came from the United States, Italy and Spain, spanning acute and convalescent COVID-19. T cells, B-cell-depleted T cells, or PBMCs supplied cDNA or gDNA.

With 5 bases removed from V and 0 bases from J, the gap between germline ends came to 13 bases. CDR3 size: 15 residues. The germline gives CDR1 LNHNV, CDR2 YYDKDF (reference sequence). This clone was recorded once. In the study's own analysis: Nucleated cell counts were estimated from reference gene primer amplification. Data came from immunoSEQ multiplex PCR; TCRdb stores just in-frame clones and leaves some out. V and J calls and clone size are copied from that table; D and trimming were computed from the DNA. The data hold under 60,000 clones, with roughly 91% observed a single time. The sequenced sample consisted of peripheral blood. The source of this sequence is a human donor in a cohort sampled during active COVID-19. The V gene is TRBV15, the J gene TRBJ1-2; D is uncertain. The CDR3 sequence is CATSPSVASNYGYTF. CDR3 sequence (DNA): TGTGCCACCAGCCCCTCGGTAGCATCTAACTATGGCTACACCTTC.